This is a list of T cell receptor beta chains from one sample in a study of post-analysis software for immune sequencing data. TCRdb recomputed calls from the PCR reads with MiXCR, one row per CDR3 protein. The table includes about 540,000 distinct CDR3 sequences, around a third detected once. Sequenced sample: blood. Receptor source: a girl aged 2-17 years with multiple sclerosis. The CDR3 runs from the conserved cysteine through the conserved F or W. A D gene is named only where the DNA matches it firmly. Only part of the rows carry a size: once, few, many, or a class if the clone is expanded.

clone size: .; J gene: TRBJ2-7; V gene: TRBV5-1; D gene: .; CDR3 DNA: TGCGCCAGCAGCTTATCCGGGACGGGCTCCTACGAGCAGTACTTC; CDR3 protein: CASSLSGTGSYEQYF
clone size: few; J gene: TRBJ2-3; V gene: TRBV24-1; D gene: TRBD1; CDR3 DNA: TGTGCCACCAGTGATTTTCGGCAGGGGGAAAGTGATACGCAGTATTTT; CDR3 protein: CATSDFRQGESDTQYF
clone size: .; J gene: TRBJ1-1; V gene: TRBV10-3; D gene: TRBD1; CDR3 DNA: TGTGCCATCAGTGAGTCGACAGGGATGCCCCCGAACACTGAAGCTTTCTTT; CDR3 protein: CAISESTGMPPNTEAFF
clone size: .; J gene: TRBJ1-2; V gene: TRBV20-1; D gene: TRBD1; CDR3 DNA: TGCAGTGCTAGGGAGGGGGCGCGGGGCTACACCTTC; CDR3 protein: CSAREGARGYTF
clone size: many; J gene: TRBJ2-5; V gene: TRBV7-2; D gene: .; CDR3 DNA: TGTGCCAGCAGCTTATGGACTCCAGAGACCCAGTACTTC; CDR3 protein: CASSLWTPETQYF
clone size: .; J gene: TRBJ2-1; V gene: TRBV20-1; D gene: .; CDR3 DNA: TGCAGTGCTCGTAGAGAACAGGGTCAGGAGCAGTTCTTC; CDR3 protein: CSARREQGQEQFF
clone size: .; J gene: TRBJ2-7; V gene: TRBV9; D gene: TRBD2; CDR3 DNA: TGTGCCAGCAGCGTAGGGGTCGGGGGGGCCTACGAGCAGTACTTC; CDR3 protein: CASSVGVGGAYEQYF
clone size: few; J gene: TRBJ2-1; V gene: TRBV12-3/TRBV12-4; D gene: .; CDR3 DNA: TGTGCCAGCTCCTTAGGGGCAGGGTTGGGCTACAATGAGCAGTTCTTC; CDR3 protein: CASSLGAGLGYNEQFF
clone size: .; J gene: TRBJ2-3; V gene: TRBV10-3; D gene: .; CDR3 DNA: TGTGCCATCAGCGGGGGCAGCACAGATACGCAGTATTTT; CDR3 protein: CAISGGSTDTQYF
clone size: .; J gene: TRBJ2-1; V gene: TRBV21-1; D gene: .; CDR3 DNA: TGTGCCAGCAGCAGGGGGTGGGACATTGACAATGAGCAGTTCTTC; CDR3 protein: CASSRGWDIDNEQFF
clone size: .; J gene: TRBJ1-1; V gene: TRBV5-1; D gene: .; CDR3 DNA: TGCGCCAGCAGCTCTCCGACAGGTTTGAACACTGAAGCTTTCTTT; CDR3 protein: CASSSPTGLNTEAFF
clone size: few; J gene: TRBJ2-5; V gene: TRBV25-1; D gene: TRBD2; CDR3 DNA: TGTGCCAGCAGTATGACGACCACGGGGGGGGACGAGACCCAGTACTTC; CDR3 protein: CASSMTTTGGDETQYF
clone size: few; J gene: TRBJ1-2; V gene: TRBV5-1; D gene: TRBD1; CDR3 DNA: TGCGCCAGCAACAGACAGGCTAACCCAGGGGGCCATGGCTACACCTTC; CDR3 protein: CASNRQANPGGHGYTF
clone size: few; J gene: TRBJ2-7; V gene: TRBV29-1; D gene: .; CDR3 DNA: TGCAGCGTGAGGCAGCATGGATTGGGCGAGCAGTACTTC; CDR3 protein: CSVRQHGLGEQYF
clone size: .; J gene: TRBJ2-5; V gene: TRBV6-5; D gene: .; CDR3 DNA: TGTGCCAGCAGTCCTTATACGGGGATAACCTTGGAGACCCAGTACTTC; CDR3 protein: CASSPYTGITLETQYF
clone size: .; J gene: TRBJ2-1; V gene: TRBV10-3; D gene: TRBD2; CDR3 DNA: TGTGCCATCAGTGAGTCCGCGGGGGGCAGGGGTCTGGATGAGCAGTTCTTC; CDR3 protein: CAISESAGGRGLDEQFF
clone size: .; J gene: TRBJ2-5; V gene: TRBV24-1; D gene: .; CDR3 DNA: TGTGCCACCAGTGACCCCGGACAGCAAGAGACCCAGTACTTC; CDR3 protein: CATSDPGQQETQYF
clone size: .; J gene: TRBJ1-2; V gene: TRBV29-1; D gene: .; CDR3 DNA: TGCAGCGTTGAAGGGCAGGGCTATGGCTACACCTTC; CDR3 protein: CSVEGQGYGYTF
clone size: few; J gene: TRBJ2-3; V gene: TRBV7-8; D gene: .; CDR3 DNA: TGTGCCAGCAGCTTAGAAGGTTTTGGGCAGTATTTT; CDR3 protein: CASSLEGFGQYF
clone size: few; J gene: TRBJ1-6; V gene: TRBV6-5; D gene: .; CDR3 DNA: TGTGCCAGCAGTTACTCGTTAGGGCCCCAGTTTAATTCACCCCTCCACTTT; CDR3 protein: CASSYSLGPQFNSPLHF
clone size: few; J gene: TRBJ1-4; V gene: TRBV5-1; D gene: .; CDR3 DNA: TGCGCCAGCAGCGGCAGGGGCATTAATGAAAAACTGTTTTTT; CDR3 protein: CASSGRGINEKLFF
clone size: .; J gene: TRBJ2-1; V gene: TRBV2; D gene: .; CDR3 DNA: TGTGCCAGCAAACAGGGCGGTGAGCAGTTATTC; CDR3 protein: CASKQGGEQLF
clone size: few; J gene: TRBJ2-5; V gene: TRBV20-1; D gene: TRBD2; CDR3 DNA: TGCAGTGCTTCCAGCGGGGGTGGGGAGACCCAGTACTTC; CDR3 protein: CSASSGGGETQYF
clone size: .; J gene: TRBJ2-7; V gene: TRBV10-3; D gene: TRBD2; CDR3 DNA: TGTGCCATCAGGGGAGCGGGGGGCTACGAGCAGTACTTC; CDR3 protein: CAIRGAGGYEQYF
clone size: .; J gene: TRBJ2-1; V gene: TRBV9; D gene: .; CDR3 DNA: TGTGCCAGCAGCGTAGGTCCAGCTTCCTACAATGAGCAGTTCTTC; CDR3 protein: CASSVGPASYNEQFF
clone size: once; J gene: TRBJ2-1; V gene: TRBV10-3; D gene: .; CDR3 DNA: TGTGCCGTCAGTGAGGGCAGGAGCTCCTACAATGAGCAGTTCTTC; CDR3 protein: CAVSEGRSSYNEQFF
clone size: .; J gene: TRBJ1-2; V gene: TRBV6-5; D gene: .; CDR3 DNA: TGTGCCAGCAGTGCACAGGTCAGTGGTGGTGGCTACACCTTC; CDR3 protein: CASSAQVSGGGYTF
clone size: .; J gene: TRBJ1-1; V gene: TRBV24-1; D gene: TRBD1; CDR3 DNA: TGTGCCACCAGTGAACCCGGGACAGGGCTACGGGGAGCTTTCTTT; CDR3 protein: CATSEPGTGLRGAFF
clone size: .; J gene: TRBJ1-2; V gene: TRBV7-6; D gene: .; CDR3 DNA: TGTGCCAGCAGCTTAGGAGAAGATGTGCCCCTAGATAACTATGGCTACACCTTC; CDR3 protein: CASSLGEDVPLDNYGYTF
clone size: many; J gene: TRBJ2-3; V gene: TRBV7-2; D gene: .; CDR3 DNA: TGTGCCAGCAGCTTAGGTCAGGGAAAAGATACGCAGTATTTT; CDR3 protein: CASSLGQGKDTQYF
clone size: few; J gene: TRBJ2-6; V gene: TRBV4-1; D gene: .; CDR3 DNA: TGCGCCAGCAGCCAAGAATCCCCACAATCTGGGGCCAACGTCCTGACTTTC; CDR3 protein: CASSQESPQSGANVLTF
clone size: .; J gene: TRBJ2-6; V gene: TRBV9; D gene: .; CDR3 DNA: TGTGCCAGCAGCGTAGGCCCCTCTGGGGCCAACGTCCTGACTTTC; CDR3 protein: CASSVGPSGANVLTF
clone size: few; J gene: TRBJ1-2; V gene: TRBV4-2; D gene: TRBD1; CDR3 DNA: TGTGCCAGCAGCCTAGACAGGGAGGGCTATGGCTACACCTTC; CDR3 protein: CASSLDREGYGYTF
clone size: once; J gene: TRBJ1-4; V gene: TRBV7-9; D gene: .; CDR3 DNA: TGTGCCAGCAGCGCCGAGACAGGTGGTAATGAAAAACTGTTTTTT; CDR3 protein: CASSAETGGNEKLFF
clone size: .; J gene: TRBJ1-5; V gene: TRBV4-1; D gene: .; CDR3 DNA: .; CDR3 protein: CASSHFSVAVPNQPQHF
clone size: .; J gene: TRBJ2-7; V gene: TRBV20-1; D gene: TRBD2; CDR3 DNA: TGCAGTGCTAGTCGACTAGCGGGGTTCGAGCAGTACTTC; CDR3 protein: CSASRLAGFEQYF
clone size: .; J gene: TRBJ1-4; V gene: TRBV20-1; D gene: TRBD1; CDR3 DNA: TGCAGTGCTAGAGATCCTACAGGGGATAATGAAAAACTGTTTTTT; CDR3 protein: CSARDPTGDNEKLFF
clone size: few; J gene: TRBJ1-6; V gene: TRBV20-1; D gene: .; CDR3 DNA: TGCAGTGCGGGGGGCACGGGGGATTCACCCCTCCACTTT; CDR3 protein: CSAGGTGDSPLHF
clone size: few; J gene: TRBJ2-3; V gene: TRBV10-3; D gene: .; CDR3 DNA: TGTGCCATCCCCGTGCAGGGGTCAGATACGCAGTATTTT; CDR3 protein: CAIPVQGSDTQYF
clone size: .; J gene: TRBJ2-1; V gene: TRBV12-3/TRBV12-4; D gene: TRBD2; CDR3 DNA: TGTGCCAGTAGTATAGCGGGGGGGCCTGTTGAGCAGTTCTTC; CDR3 protein: CASSIAGGPVEQFF
clone size: .; J gene: TRBJ1-5; V gene: TRBV4-2; D gene: TRBD1; CDR3 DNA: TGTGCCAGCAGTGGGGACAGGAATCAGCCCCAGCATTTT; CDR3 protein: CASSGDRNQPQHF
clone size: .; J gene: TRBJ2-7; V gene: TRBV10-3; D gene: .; CDR3 DNA: TGTGCCATCAGTGAGAATCGGGCGGGGAGGCCCTACGAGCAGTACTTC; CDR3 protein: CAISENRAGRPYEQYF
clone size: few; J gene: TRBJ1-4; V gene: TRBV2; D gene: TRBD1; CDR3 DNA: TGTGCCAGCAGGGGACAGCTAAATGAAAAACTGTTTTTT; CDR3 protein: CASRGQLNEKLFF
clone size: few; J gene: TRBJ2-7; V gene: TRBV4-1; D gene: .; CDR3 DNA: TGCGCCAGCAGCCATAGCCCCCTCCTACGCAGGGGATCCTACGAGCAGTACTTC; CDR3 protein: CASSHSPLLRRGSYEQYF